This T cell receptor beta chain is drawn from a study of CD8 T cells in Susac syndrome. CD8+ and CD4+ blood T cells underwent TCR beta sequencing. The TEMRA cells underwent FACS enrichment, while the CD8+ and CD4+ T cells underwent negative isolation. This clonotype has only one observation. V dropped 1 base and J dropped 2; count of bases not matched to a gene: 1. The CDR3 runs 14 residues. Germline CDR1 SGHTA, CDR2 FQGNSA. Reverse transcription of roughly 0.45 to 1 ug RNA was performed with random hexamers. TCRdb itself ran the immunoSEQ multiplex PCR reads through MiXCR, one entry per CDR3 protein. Among roughly 140,000 distinct CDR3 sequences listed, just under 95% were seen once.

Sequences were obtained from CD8+ T cells from PBMCs. The clonotype comes from a human donor with multiple sclerosis. This rearrangement joins TRBV7-2 to TRBJ2-5, with 7 positions matching TRBD2. The CDR3 DNA is TGTGCCAGCAGCTTAGGAGCGGGGCAAGAGACCCAGTACTTC. Translation gives CASSLGAGQETQYF.